These 22 T cell receptor beta chains were all obtained from the same sample, sequenced in a study of blood T cell repertoires in COVID-19. Produced via immunoSEQ multiplex PCR; TCRdb's table is partial and in-frame only. The data contain approximately 360,000 clones, approximately 89% of them singletons. Sequencing was performed on PBMCs or T cells enriched from blood (not recorded which). The receptor set was obtained from a man in his forties in a cohort exposed to, infected with or recovered from COVID-19 (not recorded which).

V and J are TRBV27 and TRBJ2-2; D might be TRBD2 (6 bases). The V end lost 6 bases, the J end lost 5 bases, and 13 bases lay between the germline ends. CDR3 size: 14 residues. Per germline, CDR1 MNHEY and CDR2 SMNVEV (reference sequence). Here the CDR3 DNA reads TGTGCCAGCAGATCAGCCGGGGGAACCGGGGAGCTGTTTTTT. It yields the protein CASRSAGGTGELFF.

The chain has TRBV11-2 and TRBJ2-7; TRBD2 agrees at 7 bases. Unmatched junction bases numbered 2, after V lost 1 base and J lost 2 bases. Germline-derived CDR1 and CDR2 are SGHAT and FQNNGV. The CDR3 is made up of 14 amino acids. CDR3 region: CASSLVREAYEQYF. The CDR3 DNA follows: TGTGCCAGCAGCTTAGTACGGGAGGCCTACGAGCAGTACTTC.

CDR3 protein: CASSPGDSSTDTQYF. CDR3 sequence (DNA): TGTGCCAGCAGCCCCGGGGACAGTAGCACAGATACGCAGTATTTT. The V and J genes are TRBV13 and TRBJ2-3, with 7 bases matching TRBD1. This CDR3 contains 15 residues. Per germline, CDR1 PRHDT and CDR2 FYEKMQ (reference sequence). With 5 bases clipped from V and 0 bases from J, the junction kept 5 bases outside the gene matches.

This clone is a singleton in its sample. The chain recombines TRBV29-1 with TRBJ1-5; TRBD1 is a possible D gene (5 bases). With 6 bases removed from V and 7 bases from J, the gap between germline ends came to 19 bases. From germline, CDR1 is SQVTM and CDR2 ANQGSEA. The CDR3 covers 14 residues. The CDR3 loop is CSVSPTGEGQPQHF. The CDR3, as DNA: TGCAGCGTCTCTCCGACGGGGGAGGGGCAGCCCCAGCATTTT.

The V gene is TRBV11-2, the J gene TRBJ1-5; weak D call: TRBD1 (6 bases). CDR3 size: 13 residues. Germline V gene data show CDR1 as SGHAT and CDR2 as FQNNGV. Trimming shortened V by 5 bases and J by 5 bases, and 10 bases separated the two germline ends. The CDR3 nucleotides are TGTGCCAGCAGCCCAGCAGGGGATCAGCCCCAGCATTTT. Translation gives CASSPAGDQPQHF. The whole variable domain, remainder taken from reference TRBV11-2 and TRBJ1-5, is EAGVAQSPRYKIIEKRQSVAFWCNPISGHATLYWYQQILGQGPKLLIQFQNNGVVDDSQLPKDRFSAERLKGVDSTLKIQPAKLEDSAVYLCASSPAGDQPQHFGDGTRLSIL.

The chain joins TRBV21-1 to TRBJ1-2; whether TRBD1, the table's D call, matches the DNA was not checked. TRBV21-1 is reported as a pseudogene. The CDR3 extends over 17 amino acids. This CDR3 reads CASSVGQGKGIVYGYTF. The CDR3 DNA is TGTGCCAGCAGCGTAGGACAGGGGAAGGGAATCGTCTATGGCTACACCTTC.

The chain employs TRBV19 and TRBJ1-2; TRBD1 agrees at 7 bases. CDR3 size: 17 residues. Germline assignment: CDR1 LNHDA and CDR2 SQIVND (reference sequence). V trimming: 1 base; J trimming: 8 bases; junction bases outside the gene matches: 16. This CDR3 reads CASSIARVEGARIGYTF. The CDR3 DNA sequence: TGTGCCAGTAGTATAGCCAGAGTTGAGGGGGCTCGTATAGGCTACACCTTC.

The J gene is TRBJ1-1, the V gene TRBV5-1; D gene ambiguous. The ends were cut back, 0 bases at V and 0 bases at J, with 9 bases in the middle. CDR3 length: 15 amino acids. Germline assignment: CDR1 SGHRS and CDR2 YFSETQ. The CDR3 coding sequence is TGCGCCAGCAGCTTGGCGGCGGCTATGAACACTGAAGCTTTCTTT. It is translated as CASSLAAAMNTEAFF.

CDR3 amino acids: CASSEGASSYGYTF. CDR3 DNA sequence: TGTGCCAGCAGCGAGGGGGCTTCAAGCTATGGCTACACCTTC. The chain carries TRBV9 and TRBJ1-2, with 7 bases matching TRBD1. Per germline, CDR1 SGDLS and CDR2 YYNGEE. Trimming removed 3 bases from V and 4 bases from J; junction bases left unmatched: 6. This CDR3 spans 14 amino acids.

V gene TRBV24-1 combines with J gene TRBJ2-2; TRBD2 is a possible D gene (5 bases). The germline gives CDR1 KGHDR, CDR2 SFDVKD. This CDR3 spans 12 amino acids. The ends were cut back, 6 bases at V and 6 bases at J, with 7 bases in the middle. This CDR3 reads CATSHGAGELFF. CDR3 nucleotide sequence: TGTGCCACCAGTCACGGGGCCGGGGAGCTGTTTTTT.

This rearrangement joins TRBV30 to TRBJ2-7; D perhaps matches TRBD2 (5 bases). The CDR3 runs to 11 residues. CDR1 GTSNPN and CDR2 SVGIG come from the germline V gene (reference sequence). The ends were cut back, 7 bases at V and 5 bases at J, with 12 bases in the middle. The CDR3 bases are TGTGCCTCAGGACTTGGCGACGAGCAGTACTTC. Translation: CASGLGDEQYF.

The chain uses TRBV7-6 and TRBJ2-3; TRBD1 aligns across 9 bases. Trimming removed 5 bases from V and 4 bases from J; junction bases left unmatched: 7. The CDR3 contains 15 residues. CDR1 and CDR2 (germline): SGHVS, FNYEAQ. The CDR3 DNA is TGTGCCAGCAGCCGGACAGGGGTTGTCTCAGATACGCAGTATTTT. This gives the protein CASSRTGVVSDTQYF.

J is TRBJ2-2 and V is TRBV27, with D possibly being TRBD2 (5 bases). The ends were cut back, 8 bases at V and 5 bases at J, with 21 bases in the middle. The CDR3 runs 16 residues. CDR1 is MNHEY, CDR2 SMNVEV, per germline (reference sequence). The CDR3 region is CASARGTSRGTGELFF. The CDR3 DNA follows: TGTGCCAGCGCCCGTGGAACCTCTAGAGGGACCGGGGAGCTGTTTTTT.

The rearrangement links TRBV30 to TRBJ2-7; the match to TRBD1 covers 9 bases. CDR3 size: 15 residues. Germline V gene sequence: CDR1 GTSNPN, CDR2 SVGIG (reference sequence). J was trimmed by 6 bases and V by 1 base; bases with no gene match: 10. The CDR3 reads CAWSARQGGFGEQYF. DNA of the CDR3: TGTGCCTGGAGTGCGAGACAGGGGGGCTTCGGCGAGCAGTACTTC.

This chain connects TRBV5-1 to TRBJ2-1, with 12 bases identical to TRBD2. The V gene's germline CDR1 is SGHRS and CDR2 YFSETQ. The CDR3 totals 17 residues. V lost 0 bases to trimming and J lost 5 bases; unmatched junction nucleotides: 6. The CDR3 protein is CASSLGGTSGPHNEQFF. The CDR3 bases are TGCGCCAGCAGCTTGGGTGGGACTAGCGGGCCGCACAATGAGCAGTTCTTC.

Concerning this clone itself: Other nucleotide sequences in the sample specify the same CDR3. The chain combines TRBV27 with TRBJ2-1; D is possibly TRBD2 (6 bases). The V end lost 6 bases, the J end lost 5 bases, and 11 bases lay between the germline ends. The germline gives CDR1 MNHEY, CDR2 SMNVEV (reference sequence). CDR3 size: 13 residues. The CDR3: CASSLSGDNEQFF. CDR3 in DNA: TGTGCCAGCAGCCTTAGCGGAGACAATGAGCAGTTCTTC.

CDR3 nucleotides: TGTGCCAGCAGTTTACTAGCGGGAGGGCCGAGAGATACGCAGTATTTT. Residues: CASSLLAGGPRDTQYF. The chain recombines TRBV6-5 with TRBJ2-3; the match to TRBD2 covers 13 bases. The CDR3 runs 16 residues. Germline CDR1 and CDR2: MNHEY and SVGAGI. The J segment lost 5 bases and the V segment lost 4 bases, leaving 6 bases of the junction unmatched.

The chain employs TRBV5-1 and TRBJ2-1; D perhaps matches TRBD2 (6 bases). Looked up from germline, CDR1 is SGHRS and CDR2 is YFSETQ. The CDR3 is 13 amino acids. V was clipped by 2 bases and J by 9 bases, with 12 bases between them. DNA of the CDR3: TGCGCCAGCAGCTTCGGGAGTCAAGGTGAGCAGTTCTTC. This sequence encodes CASSFGSQGEQFF.

J is TRBJ2-7 and V is TRBV11-3; 7 nucleotides match TRBD1. Germline CDR1 and CDR2: SGHNT and YENEEA. Trimming cost V 1 base and J 4 bases; bases outside gene matches: 7. This CDR3 is built from 15 residues. The CDR3 bases are TGTGCCAGCAGCTTAGCCACAGGGGAAGGTTACGAGCAGTACTTC. This codes for CASSLATGEGYEQYF.

The CDR3 DNA sequence: TGTGCCAGCAGTTTAAGGCTAGCGCTATCCTACGAGCAGTACTTC. This sequence encodes CASSLRLALSYEQYF. This chain uses TRBV27 with TRBJ2-7; D possibly corresponds to TRBD2 (6 bases). Trimming took 2 bases from V and 1 from J, leaving 12 bases between them. Germline assignment: CDR1 MNHEY and CDR2 SMNVEV (reference sequence). The CDR3 spans 15 residues.

The gene calls are TRBV27 and TRBJ2-7; 11 nucleotides agree with TRBD2. V lost 4 bases, J lost 3 bases, and 5 bases stayed unmatched. The CDR3 has 15 residues. The germline V gene encodes CDR1 MNHEY and CDR2 SMNVEV (reference sequence). The CDR3 nucleotides are TGTGCCAGCAGTTGGGCGCTAGCGGGAGGCTACGAGCAGTACTTC. Translated: CASSWALAGGYEQYF.

This chain connects TRBV25-1 to TRBJ2-1; 8 nucleotides line up with TRBD2. The germline V gene encodes CDR1 MGHDK and CDR2 SYGVNS. The CDR3 has 16 amino acids. V shed 1 base and J 3 bases; nucleotides not matched to a gene: 5. The CDR3 bases are TGTGCCAGCAGTGAATCGGGTAGCGGGAACTACAATGAGCAGTTCTTC. The encoded protein is CASSESGSGNYNEQFF.